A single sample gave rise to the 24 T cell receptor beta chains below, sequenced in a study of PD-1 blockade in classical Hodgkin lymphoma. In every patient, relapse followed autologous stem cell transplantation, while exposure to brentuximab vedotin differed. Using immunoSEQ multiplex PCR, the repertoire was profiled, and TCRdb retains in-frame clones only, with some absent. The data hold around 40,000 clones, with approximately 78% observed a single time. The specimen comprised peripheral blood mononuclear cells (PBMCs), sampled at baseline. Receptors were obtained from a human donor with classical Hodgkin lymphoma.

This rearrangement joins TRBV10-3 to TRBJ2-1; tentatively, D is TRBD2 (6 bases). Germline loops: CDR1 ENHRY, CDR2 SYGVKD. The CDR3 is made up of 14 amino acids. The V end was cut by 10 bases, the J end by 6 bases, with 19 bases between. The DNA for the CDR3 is TGTGCCACCAAGGTAGTGTTCGGGAGCAATGAGCAGTTCTTC. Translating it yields CATKVVFGSNEQFF.

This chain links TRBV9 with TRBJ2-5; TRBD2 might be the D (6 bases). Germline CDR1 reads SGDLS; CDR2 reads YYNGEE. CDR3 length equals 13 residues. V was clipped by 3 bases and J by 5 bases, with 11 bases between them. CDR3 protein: CASSGGGVETQYF. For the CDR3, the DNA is TGTGCCAGCAGCGGTGGAGGGGTGGAGACCCAGTACTTC.

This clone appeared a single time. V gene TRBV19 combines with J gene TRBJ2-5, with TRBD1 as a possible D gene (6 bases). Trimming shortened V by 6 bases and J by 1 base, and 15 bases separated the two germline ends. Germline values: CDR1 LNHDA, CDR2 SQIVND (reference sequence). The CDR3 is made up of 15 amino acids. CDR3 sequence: CASSPYSDSQETQYF. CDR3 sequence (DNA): TGTGCCAGTAGCCCATACTCGGACAGCCAAGAGACCCAGTACTTC.

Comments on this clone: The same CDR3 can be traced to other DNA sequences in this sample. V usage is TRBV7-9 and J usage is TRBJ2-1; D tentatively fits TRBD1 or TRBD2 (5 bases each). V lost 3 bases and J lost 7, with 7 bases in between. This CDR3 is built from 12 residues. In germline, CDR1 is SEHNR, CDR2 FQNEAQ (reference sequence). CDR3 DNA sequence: TGTGCCAGCAGCTTGAGGGGAAATGAGCAGTTCTTC. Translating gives CASSLRGNEQFF. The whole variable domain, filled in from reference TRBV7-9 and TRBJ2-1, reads DTGVSQNPRHKITKRGQNVTFRCDPISEHNRLYWYRQTLGQGPEFLTYFQNEAQLEKSRLLSDRFSAERPKGSFSTLEIQRTEQGDSAMYLCASSLRGNEQFFGPGTRLTVL.

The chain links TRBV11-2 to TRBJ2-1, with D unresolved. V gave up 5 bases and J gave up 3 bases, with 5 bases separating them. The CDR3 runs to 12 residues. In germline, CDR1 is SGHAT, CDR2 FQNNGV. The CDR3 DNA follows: TGTGCCAGCAGCCCCAACTACAATGAGCAGTTCTTC. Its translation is CASSPNYNEQFF. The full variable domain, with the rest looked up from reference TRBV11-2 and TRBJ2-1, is EAGVAQSPRYKIIEKRQSVAFWCNPISGHATLYWYQQILGQGPKLLIQFQNNGVVDDSQLPKDRFSAERLKGVDSTLKIQPAKLEDSAVYLCASSPNYNEQFFGPGTRLTVL.

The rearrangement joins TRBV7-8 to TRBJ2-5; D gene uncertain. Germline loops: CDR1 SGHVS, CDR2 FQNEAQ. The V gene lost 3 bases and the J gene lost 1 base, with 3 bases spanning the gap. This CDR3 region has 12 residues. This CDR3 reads CASSFIQETQYF. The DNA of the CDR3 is TGTGCCAGCAGCTTCATCCAAGAGACCCAGTACTTC. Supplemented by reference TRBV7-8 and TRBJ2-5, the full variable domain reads GAGVSQSPRYKVAKRGQDVALRCDPISGHVSLFWYQQALGQGPEFLTYFQNEAQLDKSGLPSDRFFAERPEGSVSTLKIQRTQQEDSAVYLCASSFIQETQYFGPGTRLLVL.

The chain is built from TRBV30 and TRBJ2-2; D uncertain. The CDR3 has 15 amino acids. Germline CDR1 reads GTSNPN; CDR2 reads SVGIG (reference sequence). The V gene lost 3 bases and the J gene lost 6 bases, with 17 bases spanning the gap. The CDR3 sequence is CAWRPTGRYAGELFF. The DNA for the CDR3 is TGTGCCTGGAGACCCACTGGAAGGTACGCCGGGGAGCTGTTTTTT.

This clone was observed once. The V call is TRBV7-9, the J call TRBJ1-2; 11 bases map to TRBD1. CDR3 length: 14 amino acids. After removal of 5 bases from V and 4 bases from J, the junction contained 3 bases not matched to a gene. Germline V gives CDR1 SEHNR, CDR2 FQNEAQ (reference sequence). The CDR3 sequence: CASSPGQGAYGYTF. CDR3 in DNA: TGTGCCAGCAGCCCCGGACAGGGGGCCTATGGCTACACCTTC.

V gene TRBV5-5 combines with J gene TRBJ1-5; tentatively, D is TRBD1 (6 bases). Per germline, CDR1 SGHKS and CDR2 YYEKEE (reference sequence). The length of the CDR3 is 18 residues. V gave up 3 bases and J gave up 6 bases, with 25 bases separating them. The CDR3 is CASSSRDTLNVLGQPQHF. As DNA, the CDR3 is TGTGCCAGCAGCTCCCGGGACACCCTCAATGTGCTCGGTCAGCCCCAGCATTTT.

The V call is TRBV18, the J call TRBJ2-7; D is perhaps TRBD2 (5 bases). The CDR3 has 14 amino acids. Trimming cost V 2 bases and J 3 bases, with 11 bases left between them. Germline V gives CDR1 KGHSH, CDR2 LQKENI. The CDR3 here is CASSPGLGYYEQYF. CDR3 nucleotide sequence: TGTGCCAGCTCACCAGGACTGGGTTACTACGAGCAGTACTTC.

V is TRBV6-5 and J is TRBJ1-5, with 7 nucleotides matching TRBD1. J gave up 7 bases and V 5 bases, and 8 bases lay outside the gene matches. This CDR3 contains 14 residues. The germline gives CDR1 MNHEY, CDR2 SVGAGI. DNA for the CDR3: TGTGCCAGCAGTCCAACAGGGGAATGGCAGCCCCAGCATTTT. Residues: CASSPTGEWQPQHF.

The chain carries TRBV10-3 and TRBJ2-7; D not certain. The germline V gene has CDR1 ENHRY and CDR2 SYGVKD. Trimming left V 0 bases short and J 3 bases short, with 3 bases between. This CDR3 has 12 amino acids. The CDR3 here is CAISESNYEQYF. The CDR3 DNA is TGTGCCATCAGTGAGTCGAACTACGAGCAGTACTTC.

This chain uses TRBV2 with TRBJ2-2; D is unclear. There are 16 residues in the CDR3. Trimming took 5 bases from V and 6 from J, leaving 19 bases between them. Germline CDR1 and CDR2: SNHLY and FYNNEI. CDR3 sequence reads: CASSPLGWDRSGELFF. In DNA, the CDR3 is TGTGCCAGCAGTCCCCTGGGGTGGGATCGATCCGGGGAGCTGTTTTTT.

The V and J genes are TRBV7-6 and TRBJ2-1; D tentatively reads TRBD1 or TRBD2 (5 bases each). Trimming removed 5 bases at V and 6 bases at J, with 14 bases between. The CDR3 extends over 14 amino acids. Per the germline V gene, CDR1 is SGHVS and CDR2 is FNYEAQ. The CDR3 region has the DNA TGTGCCAGCAGCCTGATGAGAGGGGTCAATGAGCAGTTCTTC. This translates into CASSLMRGVNEQFF.

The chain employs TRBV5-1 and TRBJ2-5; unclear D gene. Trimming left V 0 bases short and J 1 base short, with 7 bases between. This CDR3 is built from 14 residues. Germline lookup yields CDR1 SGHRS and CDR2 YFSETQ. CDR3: CASSLGRTQETQYF. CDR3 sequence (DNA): TGCGCCAGCAGCTTGGGGCGGACCCAAGAGACCCAGTACTTC.

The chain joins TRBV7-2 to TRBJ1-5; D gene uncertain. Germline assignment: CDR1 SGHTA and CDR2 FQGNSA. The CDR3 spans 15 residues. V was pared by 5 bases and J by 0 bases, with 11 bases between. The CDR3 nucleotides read TGTGCCAGCAGCCCGACCTCCTATAGCAATCAGCCCCAGCATTTT. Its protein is CASSPTSYSNQPQHF.

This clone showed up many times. CDR3 loop: CASSVGVWGRDTQYF. DNA of the CDR3: TGTGCCAGCAGCGTAGGAGTCTGGGGGCGAGATACGCAGTATTTT. The chain employs TRBV9 and TRBJ2-3; the D gene is possibly TRBD1 (6 bases). Germline V gives CDR1 SGDLS, CDR2 YYNGEE. CDR3 length: 15 residues. V was clipped by 0 bases and J by 5 bases, with 13 bases between them.

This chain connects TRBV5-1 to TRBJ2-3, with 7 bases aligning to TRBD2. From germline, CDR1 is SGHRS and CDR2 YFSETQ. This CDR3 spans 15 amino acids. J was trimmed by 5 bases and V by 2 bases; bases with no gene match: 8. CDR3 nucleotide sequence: TGCGCCAGCAGCTTAGCGGGGCCCCAGTTAGATACGCAGTATTTT. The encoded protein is CASSLAGPQLDTQYF. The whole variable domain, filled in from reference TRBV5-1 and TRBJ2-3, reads KAGVTQTPRYLIKTRGQQVTLSCSPISGHRSVSWYQQTPGQGLQFLFEYFSETQRNKGNFPGRFSGRQFSNSRSEMNVSTLELGDSALYLCASSLAGPQLDTQYFGPGTRLTVL.

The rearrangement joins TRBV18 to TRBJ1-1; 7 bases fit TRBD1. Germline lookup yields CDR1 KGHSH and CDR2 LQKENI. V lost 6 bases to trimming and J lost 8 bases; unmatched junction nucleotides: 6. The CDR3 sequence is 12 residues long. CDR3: CASSRQGSEAFF. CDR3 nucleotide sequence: TGTGCCAGCTCTCGACAGGGTTCGGAAGCTTTCTTT.

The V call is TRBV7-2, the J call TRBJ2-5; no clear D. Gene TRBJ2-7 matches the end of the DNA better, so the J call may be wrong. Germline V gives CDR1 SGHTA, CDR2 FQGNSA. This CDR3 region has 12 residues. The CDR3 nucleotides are TGTGCCAGCAGCTTTCTCAGGAACGAGCAGTACTTC. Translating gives CASSFLRNEQYF.

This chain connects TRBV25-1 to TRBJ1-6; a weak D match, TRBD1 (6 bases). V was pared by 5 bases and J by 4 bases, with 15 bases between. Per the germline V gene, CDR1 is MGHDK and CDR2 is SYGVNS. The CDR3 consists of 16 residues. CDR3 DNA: TGTGCCAGCAGTAATCTGGACAGCCCGTATAATTCACCCCTCCACTTT. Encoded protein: CASSNLDSPYNSPLHF. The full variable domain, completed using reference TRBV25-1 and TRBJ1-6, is EADIYQTPRYLVIGTGKKITLECSQTMGHDKMYWYQQDPGMELHLIHYSYGVNSTEKGDLSSESTVSRIRTEHFPLTLESARPSHTSQYLCASSNLDSPYNSPLHFGNGTRLTVT.

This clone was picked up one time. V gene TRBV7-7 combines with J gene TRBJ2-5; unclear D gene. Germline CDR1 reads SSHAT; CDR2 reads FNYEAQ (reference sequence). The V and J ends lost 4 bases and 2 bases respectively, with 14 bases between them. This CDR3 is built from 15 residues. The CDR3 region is CASSSLDAQQETQYF. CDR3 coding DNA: TGTGCCAGCAGCTCCCTGGACGCCCAGCAAGAGACCCAGTACTTC.

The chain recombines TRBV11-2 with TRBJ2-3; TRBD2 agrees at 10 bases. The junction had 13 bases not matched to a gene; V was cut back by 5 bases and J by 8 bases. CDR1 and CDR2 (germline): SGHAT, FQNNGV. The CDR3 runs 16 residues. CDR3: CASSLGLAEGGATQYF. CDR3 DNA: TGTGCCAGCAGCCTTGGACTAGCGGAAGGTGGGGCTACGCAGTATTTT.

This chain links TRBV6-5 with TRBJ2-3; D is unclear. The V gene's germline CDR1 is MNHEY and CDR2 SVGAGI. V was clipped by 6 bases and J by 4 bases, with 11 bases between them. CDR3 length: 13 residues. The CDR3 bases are TGTGCCAGCAGCTGGTCCCCGGCAGATACGCAGTATTTT. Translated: CASSWSPADTQYF.